This T cell receptor beta chain was observed in a study of blood T cell repertoires in COVID-19. The CDR3 runs to 17 residues. After removal of 3 bases from V and 5 bases from J, the junction contained 10 bases not matched to a gene. Germline CDR1 and CDR2: SGHRS and YFSETQ. Sequencing used immunoSEQ multiplex PCR; TCRdb keeps in-frame clones, though not all of them. Among approximately 80,000 clones listed, roughly 77% were seen once. The sample was peripheral blood. This TCR came from a man aged 50-59 years with active or convalescent COVID-19. V usage is TRBV5-1 and J usage is TRBJ2-3; 12 bases line up with TRBD2. The CDR3 spells CASSSGASGGAGDTQYF. The CDR3 DNA reads as TGCGCCAGCAGCTCCGGGGCTAGCGGGGGGGCCGGAGATACGCAGTATTTT.